What follows is one T cell receptor (beta chain) and its context. Its target is unknown. This sample is drawn from a study of T cell responses to AZD1222 COVID-19 vaccine. Produced via immunoSEQ multiplex PCR; TCRdb's table is partial and in-frame only. The sample records 150,000 or so clones, 80% to 95% being singletons. V was trimmed by 0 bases and J by 4 bases, leaving 10 bases between them. The germline gives CDR1 LGHDT, CDR2 YNNKEL (reference sequence). The CDR3 spans 15 residues. Points from the study as a whole: AZD1222 recipients seropositive at baseline numbered only six or seven. Rises in breadth and depth of Spike-specific TCRs came after two AZD1222 doses.

This chain joins TRBV3-1 (or the pseudogene TRBV3-2) and TRBJ1-3; no firm D call. This clonotype was obtained from an adult who received the AZD1222 COVID-19 vaccine. Sequences were derived from peripheral blood, sampled 28 days after the second AZD1222 dose. The CDR3 here is CASSQDFPSGNTIYF. Here the CDR3 DNA reads TGTGCCAGCAGCCAAGATTTCCCCTCCGGAAACACCATATATTTT.